This T cell receptor (beta chain) emerged from a study of T-cell memory formation after mild COVID-19. Study-wide findings and caveats: Memory from before infection featured some responding clones, which suggests cross-reactive memory joined. Still unconfirmed is whether the second-wave clones peaking on day 37 recognized SARS-CoV-2.

Details on this clonotype: Antigen unknown.

This CDR3 has 15 residues. Germline V lookup: CDR1 LNHDA, CDR2 SQIVND (reference sequence). V lost 2 bases and J lost 3; bases outside the gene matches: 2. TCRdb independently ran MiXCR on the 5' RACE reads; one entry per CDR3 protein. The sample carries some 65,000 distinct CDR3 sequences, approximately 15% recorded once. This clonotype originated in an adult woman who had mild COVID-19 (a few samples of this study predate the infection). Cell type and time point are not known. Sequencing used PBMCs or a T cell subset sorted from them (not recorded which). The V and J genes are TRBV19 and TRBJ2-7, with 12 bases lining up with TRBD2. The chain's CDR3 is CASSISSGGDYEQYF. CDR3 DNA: TGTGCCAGTAGTATATCTAGCGGGGGGGACTACGAGCAGTACTTC.